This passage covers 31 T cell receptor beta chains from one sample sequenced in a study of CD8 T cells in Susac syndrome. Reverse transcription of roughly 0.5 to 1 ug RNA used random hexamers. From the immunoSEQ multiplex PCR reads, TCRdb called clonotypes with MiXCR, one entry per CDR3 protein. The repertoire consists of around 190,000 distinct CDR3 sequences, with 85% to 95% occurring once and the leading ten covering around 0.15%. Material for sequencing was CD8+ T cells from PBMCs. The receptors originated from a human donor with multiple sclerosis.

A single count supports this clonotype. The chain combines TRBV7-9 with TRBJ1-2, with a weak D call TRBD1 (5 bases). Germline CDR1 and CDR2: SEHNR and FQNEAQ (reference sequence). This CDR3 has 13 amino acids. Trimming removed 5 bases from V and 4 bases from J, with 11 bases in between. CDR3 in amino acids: CASSTGTSYGYTF. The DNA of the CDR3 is TGTGCCAGCAGCACCGGGACTAGCTATGGCTACACCTTC.

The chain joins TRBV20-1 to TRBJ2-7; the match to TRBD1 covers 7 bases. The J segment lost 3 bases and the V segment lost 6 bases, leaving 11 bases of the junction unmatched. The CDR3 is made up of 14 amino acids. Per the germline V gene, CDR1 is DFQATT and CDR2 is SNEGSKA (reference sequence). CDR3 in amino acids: CSAPGVGGIYEQYF. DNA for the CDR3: TGCAGTGCACCAGGGGTAGGGGGCATCTACGAGCAGTACTTC.

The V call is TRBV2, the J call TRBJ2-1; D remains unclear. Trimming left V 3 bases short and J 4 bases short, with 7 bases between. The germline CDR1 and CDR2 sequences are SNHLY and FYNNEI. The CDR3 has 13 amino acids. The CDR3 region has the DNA TGTGCCAGCAGTGATGTTGTTTACAATGAGCAGTTCTTC. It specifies CASSDVVYNEQFF. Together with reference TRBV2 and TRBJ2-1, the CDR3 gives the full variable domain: EPEVTQTPSHQVTQMGQEVILRCVPISNHLYFYWYRQILGQKVEFLVSFYNNEISEKSEIFDDQFSVERPDGSNFTLKIRSTKLEDSAMYFCASSDVVYNEQFFGPGTRLTVL.

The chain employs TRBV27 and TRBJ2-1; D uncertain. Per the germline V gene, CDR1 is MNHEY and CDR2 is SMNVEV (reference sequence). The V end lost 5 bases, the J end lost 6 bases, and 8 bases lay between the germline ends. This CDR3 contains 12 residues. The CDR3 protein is CASSPDFNEQFF. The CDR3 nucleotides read TGTGCCAGCAGTCCCGACTTCAATGAGCAGTTCTTC.

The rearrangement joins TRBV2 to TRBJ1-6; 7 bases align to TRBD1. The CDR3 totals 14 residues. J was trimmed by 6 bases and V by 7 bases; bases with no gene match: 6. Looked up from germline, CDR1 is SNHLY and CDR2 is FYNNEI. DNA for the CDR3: TGTGCCAGCACCTGGGACAGCGTTAATTCACCCCTCCACTTT. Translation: CASTWDSVNSPLHF.

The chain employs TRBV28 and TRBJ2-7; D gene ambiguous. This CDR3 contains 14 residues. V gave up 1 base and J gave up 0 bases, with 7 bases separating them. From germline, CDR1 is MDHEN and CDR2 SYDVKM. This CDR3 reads CASSLSFISYEQYF. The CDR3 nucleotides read TGTGCCAGCAGTTTATCCTTCATCTCCTACGAGCAGTACTTC. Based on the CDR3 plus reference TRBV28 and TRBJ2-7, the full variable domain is DVKVTQSSRYLVKRTGEKVFLECVQDMDHENMFWYRQDPGLGLRLIYFSYDVKMKEKGDIPEGYSVSREKKERFSLILESASTNQTSMYLCASSLSFISYEQYFGPGTRLTVT.

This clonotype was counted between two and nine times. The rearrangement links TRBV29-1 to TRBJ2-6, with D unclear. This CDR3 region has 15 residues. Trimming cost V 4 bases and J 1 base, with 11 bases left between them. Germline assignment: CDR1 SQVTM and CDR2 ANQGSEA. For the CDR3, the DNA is TGCAGCGTTGTAGAGCTAGGGTCTGGGGCCAACGTCCTGACTTTC. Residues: CSVVELGSGANVLTF.

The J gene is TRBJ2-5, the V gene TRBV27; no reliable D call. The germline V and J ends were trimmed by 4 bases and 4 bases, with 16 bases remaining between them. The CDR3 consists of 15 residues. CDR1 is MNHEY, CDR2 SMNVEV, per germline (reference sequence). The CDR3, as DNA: TGTGCCAGCAGTTCCATCGATGGGATAGGAGAGACCCAGTACTTC. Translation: CASSSIDGIGETQYF.

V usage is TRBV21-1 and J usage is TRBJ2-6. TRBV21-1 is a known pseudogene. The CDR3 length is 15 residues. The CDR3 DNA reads TGTGCCAGCAGCAAAGCGGACTCTGGGGCCAACGTCCTGACTTTC. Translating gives CASSKADSGANVLTF.

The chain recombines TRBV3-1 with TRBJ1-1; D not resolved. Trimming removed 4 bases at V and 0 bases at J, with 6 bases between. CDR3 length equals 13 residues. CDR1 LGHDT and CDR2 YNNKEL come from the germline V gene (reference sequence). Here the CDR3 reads CASSPIMNTEAFF. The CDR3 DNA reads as TGTGCCAGCAGCCCCATCATGAACACTGAAGCTTTCTTT.

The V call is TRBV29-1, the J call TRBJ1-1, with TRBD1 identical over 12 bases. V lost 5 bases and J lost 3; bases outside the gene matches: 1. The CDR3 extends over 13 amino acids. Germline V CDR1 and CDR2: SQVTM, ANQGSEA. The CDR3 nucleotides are TGCAGCGTTTGGGACAGGGGGCACACTGAAGCTTTCTTT. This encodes CSVWDRGHTEAFF.

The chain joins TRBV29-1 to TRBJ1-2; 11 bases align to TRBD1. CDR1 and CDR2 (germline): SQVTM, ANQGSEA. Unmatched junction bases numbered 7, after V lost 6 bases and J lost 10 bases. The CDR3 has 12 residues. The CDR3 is CSVWTGGIYYTF. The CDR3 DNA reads TGCAGCGTGTGGACAGGGGGCATCTACTACACCTTC. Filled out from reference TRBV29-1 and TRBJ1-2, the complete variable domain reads SAVISQKPSRDICQRGTSLTIQCQVDSQVTMMFWYRQQPGQSLTLIATANQGSEATYESGFVIDKFPISRPNLTFSTLTVSNMSPEDSSIYLCSVWTGGIYYTFGSGTRLTVV.

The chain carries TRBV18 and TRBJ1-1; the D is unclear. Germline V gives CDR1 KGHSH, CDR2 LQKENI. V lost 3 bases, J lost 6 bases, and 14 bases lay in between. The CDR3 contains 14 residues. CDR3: CASSPSKMVAEAFF. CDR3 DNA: TGTGCCAGCTCACCCAGCAAGATGGTCGCTGAAGCTTTCTTT. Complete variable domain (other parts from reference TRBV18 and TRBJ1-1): NAGVMQNPRHLVRRRGQEARLRCSPMKGHSHVYWYRQLPEEGLKFMVYLQKENIIDESGMPKERFSAEFPKEGPSILRIQQVVRGDSAAYFCASSPSKMVAEAFFGQGTRLTVV.

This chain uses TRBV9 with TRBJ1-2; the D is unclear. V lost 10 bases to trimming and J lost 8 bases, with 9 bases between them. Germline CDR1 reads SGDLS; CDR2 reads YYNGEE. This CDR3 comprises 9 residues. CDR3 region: CAGSDGYTF. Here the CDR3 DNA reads TGTGCCGGGTCTGACGGCTACACCTTC.

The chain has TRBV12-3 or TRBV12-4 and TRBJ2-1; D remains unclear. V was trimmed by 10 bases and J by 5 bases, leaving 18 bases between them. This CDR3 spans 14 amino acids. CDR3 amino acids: CATCPGPIDNEQFF. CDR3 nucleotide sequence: TGTGCCACCTGCCCGGGCCCCATCGACAATGAGCAGTTCTTC.

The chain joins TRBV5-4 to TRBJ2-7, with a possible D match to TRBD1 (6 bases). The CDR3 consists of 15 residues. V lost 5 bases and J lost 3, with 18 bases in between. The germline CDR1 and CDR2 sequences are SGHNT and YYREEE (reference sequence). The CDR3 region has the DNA TGTGCCAGCAGTGCCGAGACAGGCATCTACTACGAGCAGTACTTC. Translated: CASSAETGIYYEQYF.

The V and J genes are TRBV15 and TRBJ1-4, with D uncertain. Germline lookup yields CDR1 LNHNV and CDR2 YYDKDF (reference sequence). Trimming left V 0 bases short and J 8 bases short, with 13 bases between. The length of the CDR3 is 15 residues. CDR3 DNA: TGTGCCACCAGCAGAGATCGGACTTCGGACGAAAAACTGTTTTTT. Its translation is CATSRDRTSDEKLFF.

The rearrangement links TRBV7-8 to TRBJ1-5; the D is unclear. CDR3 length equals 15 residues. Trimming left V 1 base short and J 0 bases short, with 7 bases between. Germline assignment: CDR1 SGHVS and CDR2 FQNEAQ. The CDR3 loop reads CASSLEAYSNQPQHF. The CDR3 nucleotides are TGTGCCAGCAGCTTAGAAGCTTATAGCAATCAGCCCCAGCATTTT. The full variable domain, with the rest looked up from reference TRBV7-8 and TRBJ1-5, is GAGVSQSPRYKVAKRGQDVALRCDPISGHVSLFWYQQALGQGPEFLTYFQNEAQLDKSGLPSDRFFAERPEGSVSTLKIQRTQQEDSAVYLCASSLEAYSNQPQHFGDGTRLSIL.

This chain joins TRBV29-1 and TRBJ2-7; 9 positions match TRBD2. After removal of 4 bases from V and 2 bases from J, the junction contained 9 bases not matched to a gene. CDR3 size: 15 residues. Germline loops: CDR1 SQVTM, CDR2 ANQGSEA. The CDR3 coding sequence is TGCAGCGTTGTAGGTTATGGACTAGCGCCCTACGAGCAGTACTTC. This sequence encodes CSVVGYGLAPYEQYF.

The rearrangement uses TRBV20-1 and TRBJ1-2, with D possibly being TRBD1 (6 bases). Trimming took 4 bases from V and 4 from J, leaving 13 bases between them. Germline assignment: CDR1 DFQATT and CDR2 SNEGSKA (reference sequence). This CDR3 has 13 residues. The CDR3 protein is CSATHGQTYGYTF. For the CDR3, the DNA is TGCAGTGCTACCCACGGACAGACCTATGGCTACACCTTC.

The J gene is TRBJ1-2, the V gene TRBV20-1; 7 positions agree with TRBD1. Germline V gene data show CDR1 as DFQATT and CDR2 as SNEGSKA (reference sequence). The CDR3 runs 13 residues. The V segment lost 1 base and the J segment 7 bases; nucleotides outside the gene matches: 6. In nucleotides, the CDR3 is TGCAGTGCTAGAGTGGAGGGGGCTCGTGGCTACACCTTC. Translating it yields CSARVEGARGYTF.

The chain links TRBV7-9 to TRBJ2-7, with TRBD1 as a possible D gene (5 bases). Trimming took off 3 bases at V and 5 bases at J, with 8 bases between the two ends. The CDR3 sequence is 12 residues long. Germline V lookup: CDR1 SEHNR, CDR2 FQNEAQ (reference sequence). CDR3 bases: TGTGCCAGCAGCTTCCGGACACACGAGCAGTACTTC. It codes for CASSFRTHEQYF.

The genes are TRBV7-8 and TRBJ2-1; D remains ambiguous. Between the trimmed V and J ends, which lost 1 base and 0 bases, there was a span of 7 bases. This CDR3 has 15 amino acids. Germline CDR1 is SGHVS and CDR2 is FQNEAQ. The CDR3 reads CASSLEVVSYNEQFF. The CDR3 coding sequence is TGTGCCAGCAGCTTAGAGGTCGTCTCCTACAATGAGCAGTTCTTC.

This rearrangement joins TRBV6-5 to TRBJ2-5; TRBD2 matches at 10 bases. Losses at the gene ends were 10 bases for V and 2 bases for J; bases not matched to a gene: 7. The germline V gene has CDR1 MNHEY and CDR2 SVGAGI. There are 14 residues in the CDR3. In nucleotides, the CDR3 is TGTGCCACAATGGTAGCGGGAGGACAAGAGACCCAGTACTTC. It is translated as CATMVAGGQETQYF.

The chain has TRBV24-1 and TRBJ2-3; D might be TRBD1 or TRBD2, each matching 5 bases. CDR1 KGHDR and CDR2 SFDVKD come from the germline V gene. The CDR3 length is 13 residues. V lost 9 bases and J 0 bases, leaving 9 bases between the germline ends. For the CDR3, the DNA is TGTGCCACCCCCGGGGCGAGCACAGATACGCAGTATTTT. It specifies CATPGASTDTQYF.

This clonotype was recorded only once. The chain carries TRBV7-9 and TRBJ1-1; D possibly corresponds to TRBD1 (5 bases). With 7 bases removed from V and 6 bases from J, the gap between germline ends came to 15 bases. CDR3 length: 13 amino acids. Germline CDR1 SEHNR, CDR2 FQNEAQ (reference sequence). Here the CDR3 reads CASTGALAPEAFF. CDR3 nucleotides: TGTGCCAGCACCGGGGCCCTGGCCCCTGAAGCTTTCTTT.

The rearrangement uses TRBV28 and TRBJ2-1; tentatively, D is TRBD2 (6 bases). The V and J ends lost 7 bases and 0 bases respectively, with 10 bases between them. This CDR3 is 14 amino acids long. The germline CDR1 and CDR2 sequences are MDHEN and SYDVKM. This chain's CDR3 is CASTRESSYNEQFF. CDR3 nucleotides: TGTGCCAGCACCCGGGAGAGCTCCTACAATGAGCAGTTCTTC.

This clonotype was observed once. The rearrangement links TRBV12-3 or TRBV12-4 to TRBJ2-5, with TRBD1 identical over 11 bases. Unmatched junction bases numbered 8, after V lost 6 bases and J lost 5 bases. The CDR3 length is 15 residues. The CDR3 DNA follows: TGTGCCAGCAGCCCGGGACAGGGGGGAGTGGAGACCCAGTACTTC. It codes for CASSPGQGGVETQYF.

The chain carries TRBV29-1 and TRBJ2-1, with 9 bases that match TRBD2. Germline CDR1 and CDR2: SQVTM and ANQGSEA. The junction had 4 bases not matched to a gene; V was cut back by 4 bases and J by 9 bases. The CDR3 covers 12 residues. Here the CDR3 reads CSVAGTSFEQFF. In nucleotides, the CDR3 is TGCAGCGTTGCCGGGACTAGCTTTGAGCAGTTCTTC.

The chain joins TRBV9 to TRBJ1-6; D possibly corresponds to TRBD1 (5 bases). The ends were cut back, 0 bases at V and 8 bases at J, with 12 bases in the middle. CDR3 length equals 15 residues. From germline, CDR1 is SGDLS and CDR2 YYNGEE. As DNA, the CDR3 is TGTGCCAGCAGCGTAGCTTCCCAGGGAGATTCACCCCTCCACTTT. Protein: CASSVASQGDSPLHF.

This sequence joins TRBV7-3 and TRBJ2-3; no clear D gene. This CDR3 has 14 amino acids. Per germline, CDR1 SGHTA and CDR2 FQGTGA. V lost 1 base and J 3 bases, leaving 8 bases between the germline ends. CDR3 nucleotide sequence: TGTGCCAGCAGCTTAAACGGAGAAACAGATACGCAGTATTTT. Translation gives CASSLNGETDTQYF.